This entry lists 17 T cell receptor beta chains sequenced from one sample in a study of T cells in Graves' hyperthyroidism and ophthalmopathy. The CDR3 regions of TCR beta were amplified from RNA transcripts. An initial round of RT-PCR targeting the TCR CDR3 relied on the HTBI primer set. MiXCR, run by TCRdb on the multiplex PCR reads, gives a single entry per CDR3 protein. Here the sample spans about half a million distinct CDR3 sequences, about 16% being singletons. The material sequenced was blood. These TCRs come from a woman in her thirties with Graves' ophthalmopathy.

The rearrangement uses TRBV4-3 and TRBJ2-7; perhaps TRBD1 as D (5 bases). This CDR3 has 13 amino acids. V was shortened by 2 bases and J by 6 bases, with 11 bases between the two germline ends. CDR1 is LGHNA and CDR2 is YSLEER in the germline V gene. The DNA for the CDR3 is TGCGCCAGCAGCCAACATACAGGTCTCGAGCAGTACTTC. It encodes CASSQHTGLEQYF.

This clonotype was seen more than once but under ten times. V is TRBV15 and J is TRBJ1-5; the D is unclear. The CDR3 covers 16 residues. The germline gives CDR1 LNHNV, CDR2 YYDKDF (reference sequence). The ends were cut back, 0 bases at V and 3 bases at J, with 12 bases in the middle. CDR3 protein: CATSRDLPRVNQPQHF. The CDR3 DNA sequence: TGTGCCACCAGCAGAGATTTACCAAGGGTCAATCAGCCCCAGCATTTT.

This clonotype has a count of ten or more. V and J are TRBV30 and TRBJ2-3; a weak D match, TRBD1 (6 bases). The ends were cut back, 3 bases at V and 6 bases at J, with 19 bases in the middle. Germline V gives CDR1 GTSNPN, CDR2 SVGIG (reference sequence). The CDR3 is made up of 15 amino acids. CDR3 bases: TGTGCCTGGAGCTCAGGGGCAGGGGTAGGGGATACGCAGTATTTT. This translates into CAWSSGAGVGDTQYF.

The chain joins TRBV19 to TRBJ2-2, with a tentative D call TRBD2 (5 bases). The length of the CDR3 is 15 residues. V lost 11 bases, J lost 6 bases, and 22 bases lay in between. Germline CDR1 LNHDA, CDR2 SQIVND (reference sequence). Written as DNA, the CDR3 is TGTGCCTCCGGGCGGGTCTCTTGGGCCCCCGGGGAGCTGTTTTTT. Amino acid sequence: CASGRVSWAPGELFF.

The CDR3 protein is CATSEGASEQYF. The CDR3 DNA is TGTGCCACCAGCGAGGGGGCTTCTGAGCAGTACTTC. The chain joins TRBV15 to TRBJ2-7; TRBD1 matches at 7 bases. Trimming took 5 bases from V and 7 from J; bases not matched to a gene: 5. Per the germline V gene, CDR1 is LNHNV and CDR2 is YYDKDF (reference sequence). The length of the CDR3 is 12 residues.

This clonotype was observed at least ten times. The chain has TRBV10-3 and TRBJ2-1; 10 bases match TRBD2. The germline V gene encodes CDR1 ENHRY and CDR2 SYGVKD. The CDR3 totals 16 residues. The ends lost 0 bases at V and 4 bases at J; junction bases unmatched: 3. The CDR3 loop is CAISESKTSGYNEQFF. The CDR3 DNA is TGTGCCATCAGTGAGTCCAAGACTAGCGGGTACAATGAGCAGTTCTTC.

Many counts were recorded for this clonotype. The V and J genes are TRBV28 and TRBJ2-1; D gene uncertain. CDR3 length equals 18 residues. Germline CDR1 MDHEN, CDR2 SYDVKM. V lost 3 bases, J lost 0 bases, and 18 bases lay in between. DNA of the CDR3: TGTGCCAGCAGTTTTGGTACCCCGTGGTCGAGCTCCTACAATGAGCAGTTCTTC. Amino acids: CASSFGTPWSSSYNEQFF.

As to this clonotype: Possible read error: a much larger clone is one base away. The chain joins TRBV18 to TRBJ2-1; D remains ambiguous. In germline, CDR1 is KGHSH, CDR2 LQKENI. The CDR3 sequence is 15 residues long. The CDR3 DNA reads as TGTGCCAGCTCACCATCGGAGCTCTCCTACAATGGGCAGTTCTTC. Translating gives CASSPSELSYNGQFF.

This clonotype was found a few times. V and J are TRBV20-1 and TRBJ1-5; D is ambiguous. Per germline, CDR1 DFQATT and CDR2 SNEGSKA (reference sequence). The CDR3 contains 14 residues. V lost 0 bases to trimming and J lost 5 bases, with 11 bases between them. Here the CDR3 reads CSARDVAPHQPQHF. The DNA for the CDR3 is TGCAGTGCTAGAGATGTGGCTCCCCATCAGCCCCAGCATTTT.

Concerning this clonotype itself: A much more abundant neighbour one base away suggests this may be a read error. V is TRBV10-3 and J is TRBJ2-5, with 8 bases identical to TRBD2. The CDR3 covers 15 residues. With V trimmed by 5 bases and J by 4 bases, 9 bases remained unmatched. Germline CDR1 reads ENHRY; CDR2 reads SYGVKD. The CDR3 DNA follows: TGTGCCATCAGTTACGAAGCGGGAGAGGGAGAGACCCAGTACTTC. It is translated as CAISYEAGEGETQYF.

This clonotype was counted many times. The chain recombines TRBV3-1 with TRBJ1-3; D not certain. Germline V gives CDR1 LGHDT, CDR2 YNNKEL (reference sequence). This CDR3 spans 11 amino acids. V was clipped by 6 bases and J by 3 bases, with 3 bases between them. CDR3 nucleotides: TGTGCCAGCAGATATGGAAACACCATATATTTT. This encodes CASRYGNTIYF.

This chain links TRBV20-1 with TRBJ2-3; 10 nucleotides agree with TRBD2. Germline CDR1 reads DFQATT; CDR2 reads SNEGSKA (reference sequence). The CDR3 loop spans 16 amino acids. Losses at the gene ends were 0 bases for V and 5 bases for J; bases not matched to a gene: 8. Here the CDR3 DNA reads TGCAGTGCTAGAGATCTGAGCGGGAGGGCCGAAGATACGCAGTATTTT. Its translation: CSARDLSGRAEDTQYF.

This clonotype showed up many times. The CDR3 nucleotides are TGCAGTGCTAGACTTTGGGGACAGGGGGGGGATCGGGCCGGCTACACCTTC. This sequence encodes CSARLWGQGGDRAGYTF. This chain connects TRBV20-1 to TRBJ1-2; 11 nucleotides line up with TRBD1. Germline V gene lookup returns CDR1 DFQATT and CDR2 SNEGSKA (reference sequence). V trimming: 2 bases; J trimming: 8 bases; junction bases outside the gene matches: 16. CDR3 length: 17 amino acids.

This clonotype was recorded many times. V and J are TRBV2 and TRBJ1-5; 8 positions match TRBD1. Trimming removed 9 bases from V and 3 bases from J; junction bases left unmatched: 7. The CDR3 runs 14 residues. The germline V gene has CDR1 SNHLY and CDR2 FYNNEI. The CDR3 is CASGDRLNNQPQHF. In DNA, the CDR3 is TGTGCCAGTGGGGACAGGTTGAACAATCAGCCCCAGCATTTT.

This clonotype was seen many times. The rearrangement uses TRBV3-1 and TRBJ2-3; D is unresolved. CDR1 is LGHDT and CDR2 is YNNKEL in the germline V gene (reference sequence). Trimming shortened V by 4 bases and J by 8 bases, and 10 bases separated the two germline ends. The CDR3 runs to 12 residues. CDR3: CASSPVWGTQYF. CDR3 DNA: TGTGCCAGCAGCCCCGTGTGGGGTACGCAGTATTTT.

This clonotype was seen repeatedly, ten times or more. The chain couples TRBV6-2 or TRBV6-3 to TRBJ2-1; D is unclear. The CDR3 has 12 residues. Germline lookup yields CDR1 MNHEY and CDR2 SVGEGT. V was shortened by 6 bases and J by 8 bases, with 11 bases between the two germline ends. The CDR3 DNA reads TGTGCCAGCAGACTCACGGGTGATGAGCAGTTCTTC. Protein product: CASRLTGDEQFF.

This clonotype was recorded many times. This chain uses TRBV28 with TRBJ1-1, with D uncertain. Germline V gene lookup returns CDR1 MDHEN and CDR2 SYDVKM. The CDR3 runs to 12 residues. With 5 bases removed from V and 6 bases from J, the gap between germline ends came to 10 bases. Here the CDR3 DNA reads TGTGCCAGCAGTCCCGGGCGCGCTGAAGCTTTCTTT. It specifies CASSPGRAEAFF.